This is a list of T cell receptor beta chains from one sample in a study of blood T cell repertoires in COVID-19. The data were produced by immunoSEQ multiplex PCR, yet TCRdb's version contains in-frame clones alone and is incomplete. The sample lists 98,000 or so clones; about 91% were seen once. Sequencing was carried out using peripheral blood. Source of these receptors: a human donor in a cohort sampled during active COVID-19. Both conserved end residues are part of each CDR3. Fields, in order: clone size, J gene, V gene, D gene, CDR3 protein, CDR3 DNA. D genes are given only for firm matches. For some rows the clone size is stated as once, few or many, or as a class when expanded; others skip it.

size: once
J: TRBJ2-3
V: TRBV4-2
D: TRBD2
CDR3: CASSLDLSGISTDTQYF
DNA: TGTGCCAGCAGCCTAGACCTTAGCGGGATTAGCACAGATACGCAGTATTTT

size: .
J: TRBJ2-7
V: TRBV18
D: TRBD2
CDR3: CASSPRREVPYEQYF
DNA: TGTGCCAGCTCACCGCGGCGGGAGGTGCCCTACGAGCAGTACTTC

size: .
J: TRBJ2-1
V: TRBV6-4
D: .
CDR3: CASSEFENNEQFF
DNA: TGTGCCAGCAGTGAATTTGAGAACAATGAGCAGTTCTTC

size: .
J: TRBJ1-2
V: TRBV29-1
D: TRBD1
CDR3: CSVDGDSRGVGYTF
DNA: TGCAGCGTTGACGGGGACAGTAGAGGAGTTGGCTACACCTTC

size: .
J: TRBJ2-2
V: TRBV7-6
D: TRBD1
CDR3: CASSPTPTGSNTGELFF
DNA: TGTGCCAGCAGTCCCACCCCGACAGGGAGCAACACCGGGGAGCTGTTTTTT

size: .
J: TRBJ2-3
V: TRBV7-9
D: .
CDR3: CASSLGATLDTQYF
DNA: TGTGCCAGCAGCTTAGGGGCTACCTTGGATACGCAGTATTTT

size: .
J: TRBJ1-1
V: TRBV6-5
D: .
CDR3: CASSLGGLNTEAFF
DNA: TGTGCCAGCAGTCTGGGGGGGTTGAACACTGAAGCTTTCTTT

size: .
J: TRBJ1-1
V: TRBV15
D: TRBD1
CDR3: CATSRDPKGTGCPQAEAFF
DNA: TGTGCCACCAGCAGAGATCCTAAGGGGACAGGGTGCCCACAAGCCGAAGCTTTCTTT

size: .
J: TRBJ1-6
V: TRBV5-4
D: .
CDR3: CASSLGLTTGDSYNSPLHF
DNA: TGTGCCAGCAGCTTGGGTTTGACGACGGGGGATTCCTATAATTCACCCCTCCACTTT

size: .
J: TRBJ2-2
V: TRBV30
D: .
CDR3: CACPGMNTGELFF
DNA: TGTGCCTGCCCGGGAATGAACACCGGGGAGCTGTTTTTT

size: once
J: TRBJ2-5
V: TRBV3-1/TRBV3-2
D: .
CDR3: CASSPLGGAQYQETQYF
DNA: TGTGCCAGCAGCCCCTTGGGGGGGGCACAGTACCAAGAGACCCAGTACTTC

size: .
J: TRBJ2-1
V: TRBV5-4
D: TRBD2
CDR3: CASSSVRGRLSGEQFF
DNA: TGTGCCAGCAGCTCCGTTCGCGGGAGACTATCCGGTGAGCAGTTCTTC

size: .
J: TRBJ2-3
V: TRBV6-2/TRBV6-3
D: TRBD2
CDR3: CASSPWRGGPDTQYF
DNA: TGTGCCAGCAGTCCCTGGCGGGGGGGCCCTGATACGCAGTATTTT

size: .
J: TRBJ1-2
V: TRBV4-1
D: .
CDR3: CASSQEVRVRGYTF
DNA: TGCGCCAGCAGCCAAGAAGTCAGGGTGAGGGGCTACACCTTC